Below, one T cell receptor beta chain is given with its context. This sample was included in a study of blood T cell repertoires in COVID-19. Overall study context: From the United States, Italy and Spain came samples of acute and convalescent COVID-19. In each case, the material was cDNA or gDNA derived from T cells, B-cell-depleted T cells, or PBMCs.

From germline, CDR1 is LNHNV and CDR2 YYDKDF (reference sequence). The CDR3 is 14 amino acids. The V gene lost 4 bases and the J gene lost 5 bases, with 13 bases spanning the gap. In the authors' methods: Scientists estimated how many nucleated cells there were by amplifying reference gene primers. Sequencing was performed with immunoSEQ multiplex PCR; in TCRdb, only in-frame clones are kept and a portion is missing. Clonal size and the V and J genes are those of that table, whereas D and trimming came from the DNA. The sample lists 270,000 or so clones; 70% to 90% were seen once. The clonotype comes from a woman aged 25 to 39 with COVID-19, enrolled during active disease. Sequenced sample: peripheral blood. V usage is TRBV15 and J usage is TRBJ2-3, with unresolved D. CDR3 amino acids: CATSNDRLLDTQYF. The DNA for the CDR3 is TGTGCCACCAGCAATGATAGACTTCTAGATACGCAGTATTTT.